One and the same sample provided the 11 T cell receptor beta chains below, sequenced in a study of vaccination and CD4 T cells after COVID-19. The Oncomine TCR Beta short-read assay generated sequence data from the DNA of cultured CD4+ T cells. One entry per CDR3 protein results from TCRdb running MiXCR on the PCR reads. The sample records 20,000 or so distinct CDR3 sequences, roughly two fifths being singletons. Their antigen targets remain unknown. Treatment in this sample: approximately 11-day PBMC culture with coronavirus spike peptide pools or control peptides (ViraFEST assay). The input for sequencing was CD4+ T cells from blood, cultured in vitro, taken after SARS-CoV-2 vaccination. Every receptor here comes from a human donor who had recovered from COVID-19.

This clonotype was seen more than once but under ten times. J is TRBJ1-2 and V is TRBV10-3; D is undetermined. V was shortened by 8 bases and J by 3 bases, with 10 bases between the two germline ends. The CDR3 extends over 12 amino acids. Per the germline V gene, CDR1 is ENHRY and CDR2 is SYGVKD. The CDR3 bases are TGTGCCATCTATGACGGAGACTATGGCTACACCTTC. This encodes CAIYDGDYGYTF.

The gene calls are TRBV19 and TRBJ2-2; TRBD1 matches 7 bases. This CDR3 has 14 residues. The germline V gene has CDR1 LNHDA and CDR2 SQIVND (reference sequence). V was clipped by 3 bases and J by 5 bases; unmatched bases: 3. CDR3 loop: CASSMRGQTGELFF. The CDR3 DNA sequence: TGTGCCAGTAGTATGAGGGGGCAGACCGGGGAGCTGTTTTTT. Together with reference TRBV19 and TRBJ2-2, the CDR3 gives the full variable domain: DGGITQSPKYLFRKEGQNVTLSCEQNLNHDAMYWYRQDPGQGLRLIYYSQIVNDFQKGDIAEGYSVSREKKESFPLTVTSAQKNPTAFYLCASSMRGQTGELFFGEGSRLTVL.

The rearrangement links TRBV4-1 to TRBJ1-3; D unresolved. The CDR3 totals 14 residues. Trimming removed 0 bases from V and 9 bases from J, with 12 bases in between. Germline CDR1 MGHRA, CDR2 YSYEKL. CDR3 coding DNA: TGCGCCAGCAGCCAAGATAGGCTTCCAGTCACCATATATTTT. Translation gives CASSQDRLPVTIYF.

The chain uses TRBV6-2 or TRBV6-3 and TRBJ1-2; D call uncertain. Between the trimmed V and J ends, which lost 7 bases and 6 bases, there was a span of 18 bases. CDR1 is MNHEY, CDR2 SVGEGT, per germline. CDR3 length: 14 residues. CDR3 nucleotides: TGTGCCAGCACCGAAGGCCCGGGCCCCGATGGCTACACCTTC. Its translation: CASTEGPGPDGYTF.

This clonotype was seen a single time. The chain couples TRBV10-3 to TRBJ2-4; 13 bases line up with TRBD2. Trimming cost V 4 bases and J 6 bases; bases outside gene matches: 6. From germline, CDR1 is ENHRY and CDR2 SYGVKD. This CDR3 has 16 residues. DNA of the CDR3: TGTGCCATCAGTGGGTCGGGACTAGCGGGGCTAAACATTCAGTACTTC. As protein: CAISGSGLAGLNIQYF.

The table lists this clonotype with a few counts. This rearrangement joins TRBV6-1 to TRBJ2-3, with 7 bases aligning to TRBD1. The length of the CDR3 is 15 residues. J lost 4 bases, V lost 6 bases, and 10 bases had no gene match. The germline gives CDR1 MNHNS, CDR2 SASEGT. The CDR3 protein is CASRLELTGADTQYF. CDR3 bases: TGTGCCAGCAGACTTGAACTTACAGGGGCAGATACGCAGTATTTT.

J is TRBJ2-5 and V is TRBV15; no reliable D call. The CDR3 contains 17 residues. Germline CDR1 LNHNV, CDR2 YYDKDF (reference sequence). Trimming pared 1 base from V and 0 bases from J, leaving 15 bases between. The CDR3 is CATSRVGQVGYQETQYF. The CDR3 coding sequence is TGTGCCACCAGCAGAGTCGGTCAGGTGGGGTACCAAGAGACCCAGTACTTC.

The V gene is TRBV19, the J gene TRBJ1-5; maybe TRBD1 (6 bases). This CDR3 is 14 amino acids long. Germline loops: CDR1 LNHDA, CDR2 SQIVND (reference sequence). V shed 1 base and J shed 6 bases, with 10 bases lying between them. The DNA for the CDR3 is TGTGCCAGTAGTATAGGAGGGGGTGGTCAGCCCCAGCATTTT. Residues: CASSIGGGGQPQHF.

V usage is TRBV18 and J usage is TRBJ2-7, with 7 bases matching TRBD1. Per the germline V gene, CDR1 is KGHSH and CDR2 is LQKENI. The CDR3 extends over 12 amino acids. The V segment lost 3 bases and the J segment 4 bases; nucleotides outside the gene matches: 0. For the CDR3, the DNA is TGTGCCAGCTCACCGACAGGGTACGAGCAGTACTTC. Translation: CASSPTGYEQYF.

The chain employs TRBV11-3 and TRBJ2-5; D is perhaps TRBD1 or TRBD2 (5 bases each). The germline gives CDR1 SGHNT, CDR2 YENEEA. This CDR3 is built from 14 residues. V was pared by 8 bases and J by 5 bases, with 18 bases between. CDR3 protein: CASCPGPPPETQYF. CDR3 in DNA: TGTGCCAGCTGTCCGGGGCCTCCCCCGGAGACCCAGTACTTC.

The rearrangement links TRBV6-5 to TRBJ2-7; D remains unclear. V was cut by 2 bases and J by 3 bases, with 8 bases left in between. CDR1 is MNHEY and CDR2 is SVGAGI in the germline V gene. This CDR3 is 13 amino acids long. CDR3 residues: CASSYNTGYEQYF. The CDR3 DNA reads TGTGCCAGCAGTTACAACACCGGCTACGAGCAGTACTTC.